This T cell receptor (beta chain) was sequenced during a study of blood T cell repertoires in COVID-19. At the level of the study: Italy, Spain and the United States were the sources of the convalescent and acute COVID-19 samples.

This CDR3 is 15 amino acids long. Looked up from germline, CDR1 is LGHDT and CDR2 is YNNKEL (reference sequence). V lost 6 bases and J lost 3; bases outside the gene matches: 7. Profiling relied on immunoSEQ multiplex PCR, and the TCRdb table lists in-frame clones only, not all of them. The sample contains approximately 53,000 clones, more than 85% of which appear only once. The chain recombines TRBV3-1 (or the pseudogene TRBV3-2) with TRBJ2-2, with TRBD2 identical over 7 bases. Sequencing input: peripheral blood. The clonotype was recovered from a woman aged 80 or over with acute or convalescent COVID-19. CDR3 in amino acids: CASRKREGYTGELFF. CDR3 DNA: TGTGCCAGCAGGAAGCGGGAAGGGTACACCGGGGAGCTGTTTTTT.